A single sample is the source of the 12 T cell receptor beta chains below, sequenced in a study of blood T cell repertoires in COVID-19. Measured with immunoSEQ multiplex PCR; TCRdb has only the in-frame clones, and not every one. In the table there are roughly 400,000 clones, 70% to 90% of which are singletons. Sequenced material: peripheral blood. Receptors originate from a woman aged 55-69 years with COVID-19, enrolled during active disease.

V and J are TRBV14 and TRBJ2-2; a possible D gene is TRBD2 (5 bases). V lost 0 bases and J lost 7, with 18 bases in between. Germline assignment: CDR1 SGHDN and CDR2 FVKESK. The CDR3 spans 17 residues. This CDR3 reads CASSQDSEGMKYGELFF. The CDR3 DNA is TGTGCCAGCAGCCAAGATTCCGAGGGCATGAAATACGGGGAGCTGTTTTTT.

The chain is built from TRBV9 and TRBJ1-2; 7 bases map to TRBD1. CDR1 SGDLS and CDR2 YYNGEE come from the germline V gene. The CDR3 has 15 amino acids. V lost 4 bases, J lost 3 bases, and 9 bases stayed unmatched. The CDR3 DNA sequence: TGTGCCAGCAGCAGCCGACAGGGACGCGACTATGGCTACACCTTC. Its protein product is CASSSRQGRDYGYTF.

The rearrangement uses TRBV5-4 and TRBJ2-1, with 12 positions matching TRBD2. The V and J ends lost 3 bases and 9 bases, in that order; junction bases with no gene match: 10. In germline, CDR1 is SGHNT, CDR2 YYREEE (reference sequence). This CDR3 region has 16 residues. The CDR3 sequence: CASSSVGLAGSSEQFF. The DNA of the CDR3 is TGTGCCAGCAGCTCGGTGGGACTAGCGGGTAGCAGTGAGCAGTTCTTC.

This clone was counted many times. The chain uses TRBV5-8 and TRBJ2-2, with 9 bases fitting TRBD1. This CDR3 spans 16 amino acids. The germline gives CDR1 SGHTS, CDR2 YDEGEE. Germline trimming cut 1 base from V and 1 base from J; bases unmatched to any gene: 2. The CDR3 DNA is TGTGCCAGCAGCTTGTCGGGACAGGGGAACACCGGGGAGCTGTTTTTT. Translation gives CASSLSGQGNTGELFF.

The CDR3 DNA reads as TGTGCCAGCAGGACAGGGTACAATCAGCCCCAGCATTTT. Translating gives CASRTGYNQPQHF. The chain couples TRBV6-5 to TRBJ1-5; 7 nucleotides align to TRBD1. The V gene's germline CDR1 is MNHEY and CDR2 SVGAGI. This CDR3 is built from 13 residues. The V segment lost 6 bases and the J segment 3 bases; nucleotides outside the gene matches: 2.

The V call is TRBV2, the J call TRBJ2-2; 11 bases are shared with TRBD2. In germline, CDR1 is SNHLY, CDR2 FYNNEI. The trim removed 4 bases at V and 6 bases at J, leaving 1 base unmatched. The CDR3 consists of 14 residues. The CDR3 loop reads CASSVTSGAGELFF. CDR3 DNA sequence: TGTGCCAGCAGTGTGACTAGCGGGGCCGGGGAGCTGTTTTTT.

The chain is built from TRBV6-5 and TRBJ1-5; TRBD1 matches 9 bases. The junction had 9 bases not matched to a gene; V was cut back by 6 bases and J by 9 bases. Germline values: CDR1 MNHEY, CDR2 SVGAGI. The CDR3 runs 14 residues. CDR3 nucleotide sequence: TGTGCCAGCAGAACAGGACAGGGGAAGGGGCCCCAGCATTTT. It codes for CASRTGQGKGPQHF.

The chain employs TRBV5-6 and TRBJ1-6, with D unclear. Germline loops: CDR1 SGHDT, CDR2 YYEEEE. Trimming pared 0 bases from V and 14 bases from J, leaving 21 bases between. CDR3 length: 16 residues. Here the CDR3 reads CASSLGATPPNWALHF. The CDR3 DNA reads TGTGCCAGCAGCTTGGGGGCCACGCCGCCAAATTGGGCCCTCCACTTT.

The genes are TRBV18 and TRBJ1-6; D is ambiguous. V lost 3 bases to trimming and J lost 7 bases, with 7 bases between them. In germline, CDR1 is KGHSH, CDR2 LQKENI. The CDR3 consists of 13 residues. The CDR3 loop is CASSPANNSPLHF. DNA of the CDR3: TGTGCCAGCTCACCGGCCAACAATTCACCCCTCCACTTT.

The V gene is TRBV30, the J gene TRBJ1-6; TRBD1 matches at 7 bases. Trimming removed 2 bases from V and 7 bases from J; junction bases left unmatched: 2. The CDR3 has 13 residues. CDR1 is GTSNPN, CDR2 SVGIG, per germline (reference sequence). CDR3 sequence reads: CAWSLQGNSPLHF. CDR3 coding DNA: TGTGCCTGGAGTTTACAGGGGAATTCACCCCTCCACTTT.

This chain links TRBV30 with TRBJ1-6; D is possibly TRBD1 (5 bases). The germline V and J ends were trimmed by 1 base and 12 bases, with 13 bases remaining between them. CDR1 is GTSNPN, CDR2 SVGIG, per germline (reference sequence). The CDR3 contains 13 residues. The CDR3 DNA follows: TGTGCCTGGAGTGCCACGGGGGGGATACCCCTCCACTTT. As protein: CAWSATGGIPLHF. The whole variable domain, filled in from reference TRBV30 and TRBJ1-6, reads SQTIHQWPATLVQPVGSPLSLECTVEGTSNPNLYWYRQAAGRGLQLLFYSVGIGQISSEVPQNLSASRPQDRQFILSSKKLLLSDSGFYLCAWSATGGIPLHFGNGTRLTVT.

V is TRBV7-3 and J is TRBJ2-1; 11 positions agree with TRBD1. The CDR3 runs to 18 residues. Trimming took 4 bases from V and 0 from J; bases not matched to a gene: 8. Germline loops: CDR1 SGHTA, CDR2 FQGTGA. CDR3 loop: CASSSWTGGFLSYNEQFF. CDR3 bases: TGTGCCAGCAGCTCGTGGACAGGGGGCTTCCTCTCCTACAATGAGCAGTTCTTC. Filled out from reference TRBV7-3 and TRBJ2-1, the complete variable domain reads GAGVSQTPSNKVTEKGKYVELRCDPISGHTALYWYRQSLGQGPEFLIYFQGTGAADDSGLPNDRFFAVRPEGSVSTLKIQRTERGDSAVYLCASSSWTGGFLSYNEQFFGPGTRLTVL.